The present T cell receptor (beta chain) was sequenced within a study of T cell changes during pregnancy in multiple sclerosis (dated by TCRdb to the late 2010s). Broadly, across the study: The study looked at changes in the T cell repertoire across pregnancy in women with multiple sclerosis.

For this clone: Its antigen has not been determined. Per-base quality was not reported, and no clone a single base away is much larger than it.

Deletion took 3 bases off V and 4 bases off J, with a span of 13 bases between the germline ends. The CDR3 contains 15 residues, cysteine and phenylalanine counted. Only the CDR3 region is kept as DNA, spanning 45 bases read in frame from base 1. The germline V gene (reference sequence) specifies MNHEY as CDR1 and SMNVEV as CDR2. Receptors were amplified or captured by the immunoSEQ multiplex PCR assay. TCRdb took this table from immuneACCESS and kept in-frame rearrangements with V and J called. Such tables lack part of the clones; where checked against another copy, unresolved V genes explain under half of the gap, and the rest is unexplained. This sample gives some 120,000 clones in total; about 93% of them show up just once. In total, the top ten clones hold 1.5% of the sample.

Sequenced here: peripheral blood, sampled in the third trimester of pregnancy. The chain is encoded by TRBV27 joined to TRBJ1-5; the D gene is perhaps TRBD1, from 6 matching bases. The clonotype originates from a female donor with multiple sclerosis, enrolled in a pregnancy study. The nucleotides are TGTGCCAGCAGTTTTAGCGGGGGGCAGAATCAGCCCCAGCATTTT. The translation is CASSFSGGQNQPQHF.